This TCR beta chain was captured by sequencing in a study of human T cells and chemical hapten exposure. Study context: On the upper back, patch tests were applied with 0.01% DPC and read at 6 days.

Time point in this sample: patch test 2, 6 weeks after DPC sensitization. Treatment here: therapeutic diphenylcyclopropenone sensitization with weekly scalp DPC. Study-level points and caveats: Compared with pre-sensitization or healthy control sets, expanded TCRs clustered more.

CDR3 size: 14 residues. CDR1 is DFQATT, CDR2 SNEGSKA, per germline (reference sequence). V shed 6 bases and J shed 5 bases, with 20 bases lying between them. As regards this clonotype: Its antigen remains unknown.

TCRdb passed the RACE reads through MiXCR, listing each CDR3 protein once. The table records a few hundred thousand distinct CDR3 sequences, under 6.5% of them present only once. This clonotype was sampled from a woman between 18 and 29 years old with alopecia areata. Some clones in this sample may be carry-over from other donors' samples. The starting material was whole blood, obtained in connection with sensitization to the hapten diphenylcyclopropenone (DPC). The gene calls are TRBV20-1 and TRBJ2-7; D is possibly TRBD2 (5 bases). The CDR3 bases are TGCAGTGCGACAACGGGTCGGGGAATCGACGAGCAGTACTTC. It specifies CSATTGRGIDEQYF.